This T cell receptor beta chain is drawn from a study of blood T cells in healthy people across ages. Each individual donor underwent a draw of ten milliliters of peripheral blood. A minimum of 7 million PBMCs was isolated per sample. Samples each yielded at least 5.5 micrograms of total RNA. Then a second PCR, running about 6 to 12 cycles, was carried out with a sample-barcoded 5' primer and a J-beta primer mix. TCRdb reanalysed the 5' RACE reads using MiXCR and keeps one entry per CDR3 protein. The table shows approximately 490,000 distinct CDR3 sequences, with 24% occurring only once. In its sample, this clonotype was seen a few times. CDR3 length equals 13 residues. V dropped 4 bases and J dropped 4 bases, with 12 bases sitting between them. CDR1 is SGDLS and CDR2 is YYNGEE in the germline V gene. These data were likewise used in another study, on T cells of mothers and their children.

Input material: blood. This sequence joins TRBV9 and TRBJ2-7; a weak D match, TRBD2 (6 bases). The receptor's source is a boy younger than 18 in good health. Here the CDR3 reads CASSPGRNYEQYF. As DNA, the CDR3 is TGTGCCAGCAGCCCCGGGAGAAATTACGAGCAGTACTTC.